The 8 T cell receptor beta chains presented below share a single source sample, sequenced in a study of cytomegalovirus exposure and HLA in healthy donors. In the PCR, 60 Vbeta and 13 Jbeta primers were used. The assay was immunoSEQ multiplex PCR, and TCRdb's table has in-frame clones only and misses some. The sample contains 95,000 to 100,000 clones, about 76% of which appear only once. Material: PBMCs. These receptors originate from a human donor in good health.

V is TRBV11-2 and J is TRBJ1-2, with TRBD1 matching 10 bases. CDR3 length: 14 residues. V lost 6 bases, J lost 7 bases, and 8 bases stayed unmatched. CDR1 is SGHAT, CDR2 FQNNGV, per germline. DNA of the CDR3: TGTGCCAGCAGTTCCGGGACAGGGGTCGGTGGCTACACCTTC. Translated, it gives CASSSGTGVGGYTF.

The chain recombines TRBV29-1 with TRBJ2-3, with TRBD1 as a possible D gene (6 bases). The CDR3 totals 14 residues. V was shortened by 3 bases and J by 6 bases, with 16 bases between the two germline ends. Germline lookup yields CDR1 SQVTM and CDR2 ANQGSEA. The CDR3 nucleotides read TGCAGCGTTGAGTTAGGGGGAGCAATGGATACGCAGTATTTT. Its translation: CSVELGGAMDTQYF.

As DNA, the CDR3 is TGCGCCTCCAACCTCTGGGGAACAGGGCCCTCTATGAACACTGAAGCTTTCTTT. Residues: CASNLWGTGPSMNTEAFF. The chain uses TRBV5-1 and TRBJ1-1; D possibly corresponds to TRBD1 (6 bases). Trimming removed 10 bases at V and 0 bases at J, with 28 bases between. The length of the CDR3 is 18 residues. CDR1 and CDR2 (germline): SGHRS, YFSETQ.

The chain joins TRBV5-1 to TRBJ2-7, with D maybe TRBD2 (5 bases). V dropped 0 bases and J dropped 0 bases, with 7 bases sitting between them. Looked up from germline, CDR1 is SGHRS and CDR2 is YFSETQ. CDR3 size: 14 residues. The CDR3 bases are TGCGCCAGCAGCTTGGGGGCGGGCTCCTACGAGCAGTACTTC. As protein: CASSLGAGSYEQYF. The variable domain in full, completed from reference TRBV5-1 and TRBJ2-7, reads KAGVTQTPRYLIKTRGQQVTLSCSPISGHRSVSWYQQTPGQGLQFLFEYFSETQRNKGNFPGRFSGRQFSNSRSEMNVSTLELGDSALYLCASSLGAGSYEQYFGPGTRLTVT.

V and J are TRBV6-7 and TRBJ1-3; D possibly corresponds to TRBD1 (6 bases). TRBV6-7 is assigned to the ORF class and has an uncertain function. Trimming shortened V by 8 bases and J by 4 bases, and 12 bases separated the two germline ends. The CDR3 totals 13 residues. The CDR3 here is CASLSQGGNTIYF. The CDR3 nucleotides are TGTGCCAGCCTTTCCCAGGGGGGAAACACCATATATTTT.

In its sample, this clone was seen a few times. The V call is TRBV7-2, the J call TRBJ2-1; D is unresolved. From germline, CDR1 is SGHTA and CDR2 FQGNSA. There are 13 residues in the CDR3. V was cut by 1 base and J by 5 bases, with 6 bases left in between. The CDR3 DNA is TGTGCCAGCAGCTTAGTCGTTAACAATGAGCAGTTCTTC. It specifies CASSLVVNNEQFF. Drawing the rest from reference TRBV7-2 and TRBJ2-1, the complete variable domain is GAGVSQSPSNKVTEKGKDVELRCDPISGHTALYWYRQSLGQGLEFLIYFQGNSAPDKSGLPSDRFSAERTGGSVSTLTIQRTQQEDSAVYLCASSLVVNNEQFFGPGTRLTVL.

V is TRBV11-3 and J is TRBJ2-5, with D perhaps TRBD1 (5 bases). Germline CDR1 SGHNT, CDR2 YENEEA. The CDR3 extends over 15 amino acids. Trimming pared 0 bases from V and 2 bases from J, leaving 10 bases between. The CDR3 DNA is TGTGCCAGCAGCTTAGATTCGACAGTACAAGAGACCCAGTACTTC. Its translation is CASSLDSTVQETQYF. The full variable domain, with the rest looked up from reference TRBV11-3 and TRBJ2-5, is EAGVVQSPRYKIIEKKQPVAFWCNPISGHNTLYWYLQNLGQGPELLIRYENEEAVDDSQLPKDRFSAERLKGVDSTLKIQPAELGDSAVYLCASSLDSTVQETQYFGPGTRLLVL.

V and J are TRBV20-1 and TRBJ2-7; TRBD1 is a possible D gene (6 bases). The CDR3 has 11 residues. The germline CDR1 and CDR2 sequences are DFQATT and SNEGSKA (reference sequence). The germline V and J ends were trimmed by 6 bases and 6 bases, with 12 bases remaining between them. The CDR3 loop is CSASQGPEQYF. The CDR3 DNA sequence: TGCAGTGCCAGTCAGGGGCCCGAGCAGTACTTC.